One and the same sample provided the 21 T cell receptor beta chains below, sequenced in a study of shared clonotypes between healthy human individuals. TCRdb's copy holds only in-frame clones and misses some; the assay was immunoSEQ multiplex PCR. The sample lists 800,000 to 1,200,000 clones; 75% to 80% were seen once. The sequenced material came from memory CD4+ T cells from PBMCs. Specified subset: CD45RA-negative fraction. Receptors originate from a man aged 18-30 years in good health. Some clones in this sample may be carry-over from other donors' samples.

The chain combines TRBV7-3 with TRBJ2-6, with TRBD1 identical over 7 bases. The CDR3 consists of 16 residues. Germline V gene data show CDR1 as SGHTA and CDR2 as FQGTGA. The junction had 5 bases not matched to a gene; V was cut back by 5 bases and J by 1 base. The CDR3 sequence is CASSMGQPSGANVLTF. As DNA, the CDR3 is TGTGCCAGCAGCATGGGACAGCCTTCTGGGGCCAACGTCCTGACTTTC.

Of note for this clone: The same CDR3 is also encoded by other DNA sequences in this sample. The V and J genes are TRBV28 and TRBJ2-5; D gene unclear. This CDR3 has 11 amino acids. Germline CDR1 and CDR2: MDHEN and SYDVKM. V lost 4 bases, J lost 4 bases, and 4 bases lay in between. The DNA for the CDR3 is TGTGCCAGCAGTTCGGGAGAGACCCAGTACTTC. Its protein product is CASSSGETQYF.

This clone was detected only a few times. This chain joins TRBV6-5 and TRBJ2-7; D ambiguous. Germline CDR1 and CDR2: MNHEY and SVGAGI. This CDR3 has 15 amino acids. Trimming took off 0 bases at V and 0 bases at J, with 9 bases between the two ends. The CDR3 nucleotides read TGTGCCAGCAGTTACTCCGAGGCCTTCTCCTACGAGCAGTACTTC. It yields the protein CASSYSEAFSYEQYF.

The rearrangement links TRBV15 to TRBJ2-1; TRBD2 matches 11 bases. The CDR3 extends over 15 amino acids. V was pared by 3 bases and J by 5 bases, with 3 bases of the junction left unmatched. Germline-derived CDR1 and CDR2 are LNHNV and YYDKDF (reference sequence). The CDR3 region has the DNA TGTGCCACCAGCAGGACTAGCGGGATTGACAATGAGCAGTTCTTC. It codes for CATSRTSGIDNEQFF.

This chain joins TRBV10-3 and TRBJ2-7, with D possibly TRBD1 on 5 matching bases. The CDR3 sequence is 13 residues long. V lost 2 bases and J 5 bases, leaving 10 bases between the germline ends. Germline-derived CDR1 and CDR2 are ENHRY and SYGVKD. The chain's CDR3 is CAISENQGHEQYF. The DNA of the CDR3 is TGTGCCATCAGTGAGAACCAGGGTCACGAGCAGTACTTC.

In this sample, this clone turned up a few times. The V and J genes are TRBV2 and TRBJ2-1; D possibly corresponds to TRBD2 (6 bases). Per the germline V gene, CDR1 is SNHLY and CDR2 is FYNNEI. The V and J ends lost 2 bases and 1 base respectively, with 6 bases between them. The CDR3 sequence is 14 residues long. The DNA of the CDR3 is TGTGCCAGCAGTGAACGGGGGTCCTACAATGAGCAGTTCTTC. It codes for CASSERGSYNEQFF.

This chain joins TRBV7-9 and TRBJ1-3; no clear D gene. Looked up from germline, CDR1 is SEHNR and CDR2 is FQNEAQ (reference sequence). The ends were cut back, 6 bases at V and 0 bases at J, with 9 bases in the middle. CDR3 size: 14 residues. The DNA for the CDR3 is TGTGCCAGCAGTCCCGACCGCTCTGGAAACACCATATATTTT. As protein: CASSPDRSGNTIYF.

The J gene is TRBJ2-5, the V gene TRBV20-1; maybe TRBD1 (5 bases). In germline, CDR1 is DFQATT, CDR2 SNEGSKA (reference sequence). The CDR3 is made up of 11 amino acids. Trimming left V 5 bases short and J 5 bases short, with 9 bases between. The DNA for the CDR3 is TGCAGTGCTGGGGCTTGGGAGACCCAGTACTTC. This encodes CSAGAWETQYF.

V gene TRBV10-2 combines with J gene TRBJ1-5; D is unclear. This CDR3 contains 14 residues. Trimming took off 2 bases at V and 0 bases at J, with 5 bases between the two ends. The germline V gene encodes CDR1 WSHSY and CDR2 SAAADI. CDR3: CASSEHSSNQPQHF. CDR3 coding DNA: TGCGCCAGCAGTGAGCACAGTAGCAATCAGCCCCAGCATTTT.

This rearrangement joins TRBV6-1 to TRBJ2-1; D is undetermined. The V gene lost 8 bases and the J gene lost 0 bases, with 11 bases spanning the gap. Germline V CDR1 and CDR2: MNHNS, SASEGT. This CDR3 is 14 amino acids long. The DNA of the CDR3 is TGTGCCAGCGGAGACTGGAGCTCCTACAATGAGCAGTTCTTC. Amino acids: CASGDWSSYNEQFF.

This chain's CDR3 is CASSIQGLITEAFF. CDR3 sequence (DNA): TGTGCCAGTAGTATACAGGGACTTATCACTGAAGCTTTCTTT. The rearrangement links TRBV19 to TRBJ1-1; D might be TRBD1 (5 bases). From germline, CDR1 is LNHDA and CDR2 SQIVND (reference sequence). The germline V and J ends were trimmed by 2 bases and 4 bases, with 11 bases remaining between them. The CDR3 runs 14 residues.

The chain links TRBV5-8 to TRBJ2-2; 9 bases align to TRBD2. The CDR3 is 16 amino acids. The germline V gene encodes CDR1 SGHTS and CDR2 YDEGEE. J was trimmed by 5 bases and V by 4 bases; bases with no gene match: 9. CDR3 sequence reads: CASSPRSGRGTGELFF. CDR3 in DNA: TGTGCCAGCAGCCCTCGTAGCGGGAGAGGAACCGGGGAGCTGTTTTTT.

This chain connects TRBV10-2 to TRBJ2-7, with 7 nucleotides matching TRBD2. After removal of 4 bases from V and 3 bases from J, the junction contained 6 bases not matched to a gene. CDR1 is WSHSY and CDR2 is SAAADI in the germline V gene. This CDR3 spans 14 amino acids. CDR3 in amino acids: CASSAGGLIYEQYF. The CDR3 DNA is TGCGCCAGCAGTGCGGGGGGTCTCATCTACGAGCAGTACTTC.

The V call is TRBV10-3, the J call TRBJ2-7; TRBD1 agrees at 8 bases. CDR1 and CDR2 (germline): ENHRY, SYGVKD. Unmatched junction bases numbered 7, after V lost 6 bases and J lost 0 bases. This CDR3 region has 15 residues. The CDR3: CAIRGTGDISYEQYF. In DNA form, the CDR3 reads TGTGCCATCAGGGGGACAGGAGACATCTCCTACGAGCAGTACTTC.

This sequence joins TRBV7-6 and TRBJ2-7, with 8 bases identical to TRBD1. This CDR3 has 13 residues. V dropped 1 base and J dropped 12; count of bases not matched to a gene: 8. Germline values: CDR1 SGHVS, CDR2 FNYEAQ. The CDR3 sequence is CASSLGQGSAAYF. The CDR3 DNA reads TGTGCCAGCAGCTTAGGACAGGGGTCCGCCGCGTACTTC.

V usage is TRBV7-2 and J usage is TRBJ2-2, with D uncertain. Germline V gene data show CDR1 as SGHTA and CDR2 as FQGNSA. This CDR3 contains 15 residues. The germline V and J ends were trimmed by 2 bases and 4 bases, with 11 bases remaining between them. DNA of the CDR3: TGTGCCAGCAGCTTATTTTCCTTCGGCACCGGGGAGCTGTTTTTT. It translates to CASSLFSFGTGELFF.

The J gene is TRBJ1-4, the V gene TRBV6-1; the D is unclear. Germline CDR1 MNHNS, CDR2 SASEGT. The CDR3 runs to 15 residues. V was pared by 6 bases and J by 5 bases, with 16 bases between. As DNA, the CDR3 is TGTGCCAGCAGCATCGGAAGCCTCCAGAATGAAAAACTGTTTTTT. It encodes CASSIGSLQNEKLFF.

This clone was recorded a few times. The chain links TRBV10-3 to TRBJ2-2; D possibly uses TRBD1 or TRBD2 (5 bases each). V was clipped by 5 bases and J by 1 base, with 20 bases between them. This CDR3 comprises 18 residues. CDR1 and CDR2 (germline): ENHRY, SYGVKD. CDR3 protein: CAISPRTGTHKNTGELFF. DNA of the CDR3: TGTGCCATCAGTCCAAGGACCGGGACCCATAAGAACACCGGGGAGCTGTTTTTT.

The V gene is TRBV21-1, the J gene TRBJ2-7; no check of the table's D call, TRBD2, against the DNA was made. TRBV21-1 constitutes a pseudogene. This CDR3 spans 13 amino acids. The CDR3 region is CASRSGGAYEQYF. The CDR3 DNA reads TGTGCCAGCAGGTCCGGGGGGGCCTACGAGCAGTACTTC.

The CDR3 nucleotides read TGTGCCAGCAGTTTTCGCAGGGGGAGCTCCTACAATGAGCAGTTCTTC. Its translation is CASSFRRGSSYNEQFF. The chain employs TRBV28 and TRBJ2-1; TRBD1 matches at 7 bases. CDR1 and CDR2 (germline): MDHEN, SYDVKM. The length of the CDR3 is 16 residues. With 3 bases clipped from V and 0 bases from J, the junction kept 5 bases outside the gene matches.

The rearrangement links TRBV9 to TRBJ1-3; 7 bases are a match to TRBD1. Germline V gene data show CDR1 as SGDLS and CDR2 as YYNGEE. Trimming removed 0 bases from V and 3 bases from J; junction bases left unmatched: 9. The length of the CDR3 is 17 residues. The CDR3 sequence is CASSVDVPRQGGNTIYF. DNA of the CDR3: TGTGCCAGCAGCGTAGATGTTCCACGACAGGGTGGAAACACCATATATTTT.